These 14 T cell receptor beta chains were all obtained from the same sample, sequenced in a study of blood T cell repertoires in COVID-19. Clones were read by immunoSEQ multiplex PCR, and TCRdb kept only the in-frame ones, dropping some. The sample lists about 370,000 clones, roughly 90% occurring once. Sequenced material: peripheral blood. Receptors were obtained from a woman in her twenties or thirties with COVID-19, enrolled during active disease.

The chain employs TRBV6-5 and TRBJ2-1; 11 positions match TRBD2. Germline V CDR1 and CDR2: MNHEY, SVGAGI. The V segment lost 2 bases and the J segment 8 bases; nucleotides outside the gene matches: 5. CDR3 length equals 15 residues. CDR3 in amino acids: CASSYELAGVDEQFF. Here the CDR3 DNA reads TGTGCCAGCAGTTACGAACTAGCGGGAGTGGATGAGCAGTTCTTC.

The chain joins TRBV11-2 to TRBJ1-4; D perhaps matches TRBD1 (6 bases). CDR1 and CDR2 (germline): SGHAT, FQNNGV. Trimming took 1 base from V and 0 from J, leaving 18 bases between them. The CDR3 totals 19 residues. This CDR3 reads CASSLGVGRTDATNEKLFF. The CDR3 nucleotides read TGTGCCAGCAGCTTAGGGGTTGGAAGGACAGACGCAACTAATGAAAAACTGTTTTTT.

The rearrangement uses TRBV5-4 and TRBJ2-1; D is ambiguous. The V gene's germline CDR1 is SGHNT and CDR2 YYREEE (reference sequence). The ends were cut back, 0 bases at V and 7 bases at J, with 20 bases in the middle. There are 17 residues in the CDR3. This CDR3 is CASSLDPPAGTRNEQFF. As DNA, the CDR3 is TGTGCCAGCAGCTTGGACCCGCCGGCAGGAACAAGGAATGAGCAGTTCTTC.

The chain uses TRBV6-2 or TRBV6-3 and TRBJ2-7, with D tentatively TRBD1 (6 bases). The CDR3 runs 17 residues. Germline V gives CDR1 MNHEY, CDR2 SVGEGT. V was clipped by 0 bases and J by 3 bases, with 18 bases between them. The CDR3 loop reads CASSYSIGNRDNYEQYV. The CDR3 DNA reads as TGTGCCAGCAGTTACTCGATTGGTAACCGGGACAACTACGAGCAGTACGTC.

This clone was seen a few times. J is TRBJ2-1 and V is TRBV4-1, with D perhaps TRBD2 (6 bases). Germline CDR1 reads MGHRA; CDR2 reads YSYEKL. The V end lost 0 bases, the J end lost 6 bases, and 15 bases lay between the germline ends. This CDR3 has 16 amino acids. CDR3 coding DNA: TGCGCCAGCAGCCAAGAGCGACTAGGAAGAGGCAATGAGCAGTTCTTC. This sequence encodes CASSQERLGRGNEQFF.

The chain couples TRBV24-1 to TRBJ2-7; the D gene is possibly TRBD1 (6 bases). The CDR3 runs to 16 residues. CDR1 is KGHDR, CDR2 SFDVKD, per germline. Trimming pared 4 bases from V and 6 bases from J, leaving 21 bases between. DNA of the CDR3: TGTGCCACCAGTGAATCTCCGGGACAAGGAACGGGCGAGCAGTACTTC. This sequence encodes CATSESPGQGTGEQYF.

A few counts support this clone. The rearrangement links TRBV7-9 to TRBJ1-1; the D is unclear. Between the trimmed V and J ends, which lost 2 bases and 1 base, there was a span of 8 bases. Germline CDR1 reads SEHNR; CDR2 reads FQNEAQ (reference sequence). The CDR3 covers 14 residues. The CDR3 is CASSLQAGNTEAFF. As DNA, the CDR3 is TGTGCCAGCAGCTTACAGGCGGGGAACACTGAAGCTTTCTTT.

This clone appeared once. The chain is built from TRBV11-2 and TRBJ1-4; D is unclear. Trimming removed 5 bases from V and 2 bases from J, with 12 bases in between. CDR3 length: 15 amino acids. Germline V gene data show CDR1 as SGHAT and CDR2 as FQNNGV. The CDR3 loop is CASSRGRVTNEKLFF. As DNA, the CDR3 is TGTGCCAGCAGCCGAGGTCGGGTGACTAATGAAAAACTGTTTTTT.

In DNA form, the CDR3 reads TGTGCCAGCAGCCCCTGGGACAGGGGAATGAAGACCCAGTACTTC. This sequence encodes CASSPWDRGMKTQYF. The chain is built from TRBV11-3 and TRBJ2-5; 10 positions agree with TRBD1. J gave up 6 bases and V 5 bases, and 9 bases lay outside the gene matches. Per the germline V gene, CDR1 is SGHNT and CDR2 is YENEEA. The CDR3 sequence is 15 residues long.

V is TRBV19 and J is TRBJ1-5; 7 bases are a match to TRBD1. CDR1 and CDR2 from the germline V gene are LNHDA and SQIVND (reference sequence). The CDR3 has 17 amino acids. V was clipped by 7 bases and J by 1 base; unmatched bases: 13. CDR3 nucleotide sequence: TGTGCCAGTACCTCGAGCCAGGGGGTTTGGAGCAATCAGCCCCAGCATTTT. Translated, it gives CASTSSQGVWSNQPQHF.

The chain combines TRBV4-3 with TRBJ2-1, with D possibly TRBD1 on 6 matching bases. Deletions cut 1 base from V and 8 bases from J, with 12 bases between. The CDR3 totals 14 residues. Germline V CDR1 and CDR2: LGHNA, YSLEER. The CDR3 nucleotides are TGCGCCAGCAGCCAAGTCCGAGGGGGATATGAGCAGTTCTTC. It codes for CASSQVRGGYEQFF.

This rearrangement joins TRBV18 to TRBJ2-7, with 9 bases identical to TRBD1. The CDR3 is made up of 15 amino acids. Germline CDR1 KGHSH, CDR2 LQKENI. Trimming cost V 3 bases and J 3 bases; bases outside gene matches: 6. The CDR3 loop reads CASSPALGQGYEQYF. In nucleotides, the CDR3 is TGTGCCAGCTCACCTGCTTTGGGACAGGGCTACGAGCAGTACTTC.

The table lists this clone with a few counts. The chain has TRBV18 and TRBJ2-7, with 9 nucleotides matching TRBD1. CDR3 length equals 16 residues. Germline CDR1 and CDR2: KGHSH and LQKENI. The V gene end was trimmed by 6 bases and the J gene end by 1 base; junction bases not matched to a gene: 10. The CDR3 DNA follows: TGTGCCAGCTCCCCTGGACAGGGGAGGGGATCCTACGAGCAGTACGTC. The encoded protein is CASSPGQGRGSYEQYV.

The chain carries TRBV3-1 (or the pseudogene TRBV3-2) and TRBJ2-1; 11 nucleotides agree with TRBD2. With V trimmed by 0 bases and J by 10 bases, 8 bases remained unmatched. The CDR3 totals 16 residues. The germline CDR1 and CDR2 sequences are LGHDT and YNNKEL (reference sequence). CDR3 sequence: CASSQDTSSGRWEQFF. In DNA, the CDR3 is TGTGCCAGCAGCCAAGATACGTCTAGCGGGAGGTGGGAGCAGTTCTTC.